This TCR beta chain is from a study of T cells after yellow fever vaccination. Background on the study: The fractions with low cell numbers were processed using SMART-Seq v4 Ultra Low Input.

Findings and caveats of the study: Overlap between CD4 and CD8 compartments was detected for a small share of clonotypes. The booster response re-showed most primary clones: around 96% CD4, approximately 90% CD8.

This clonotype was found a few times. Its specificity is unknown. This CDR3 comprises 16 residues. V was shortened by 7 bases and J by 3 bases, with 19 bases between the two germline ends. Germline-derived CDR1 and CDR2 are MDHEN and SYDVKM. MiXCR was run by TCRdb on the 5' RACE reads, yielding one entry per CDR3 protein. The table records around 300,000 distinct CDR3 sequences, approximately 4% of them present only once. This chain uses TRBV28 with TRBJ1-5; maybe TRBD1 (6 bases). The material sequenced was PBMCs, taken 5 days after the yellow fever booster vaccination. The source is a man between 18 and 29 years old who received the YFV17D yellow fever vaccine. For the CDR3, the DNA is TGTGCCAGCAACTTAGGGGGAGCCAGCTTCAATCAGCCCCAGCATTTT. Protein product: CASNLGGASFNQPQHF.